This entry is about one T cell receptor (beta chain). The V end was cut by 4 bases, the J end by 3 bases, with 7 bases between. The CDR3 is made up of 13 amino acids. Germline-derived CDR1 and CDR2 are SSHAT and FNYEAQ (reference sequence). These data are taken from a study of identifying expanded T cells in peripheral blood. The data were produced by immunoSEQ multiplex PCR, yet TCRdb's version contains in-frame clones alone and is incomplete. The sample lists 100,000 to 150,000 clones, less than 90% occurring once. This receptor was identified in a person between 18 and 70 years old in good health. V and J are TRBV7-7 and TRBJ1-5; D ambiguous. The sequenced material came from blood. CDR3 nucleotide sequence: TGTGCCAGCAGCTCGGGTCCCAATCAGCCCCAGCATTTT. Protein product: CASSSGPNQPQHF.